This record covers a single T cell receptor beta chain. This record belongs to a study of long-term antiretroviral therapy in people with HIV. Samples were assayed with immunoSEQ v3.0 at survey level. Method: immunoSEQ multiplex PCR; TCRdb's copy keeps in-frame clones and lacks some. The table includes tens of thousands of clones, 80% to 90% detected once. Germline lookup yields CDR1 LNHDA and CDR2 SQIVND (reference sequence). CDR3 size: 12 residues. The sample was unsorted PBMCs, taken 0.3 years after starting antiretroviral therapy. The chain is built from TRBV19 and TRBJ2-7, with D perhaps TRBD1 (7 bases). The clonotype comes from a young man with HIV. The CDR3, as DNA: TGTGCGGCCAGACAGGGAGGATACGAGCAGTACTTC. This encodes CAARQGGYEQYF. Combining the CDR3 with reference TRBV19 and TRBJ2-7 gives the whole variable domain DGGITQSPKYLFRKEGQNVTLSCEQNLNHDAMYWYRQDPGQGLRLIYYSQIVNDFQKGDIAEGYSVSREKKESFPLTVTSAQKNPTAFYLCAARQGGYEQYFGPGTRLTVT.